This T cell receptor beta chain was sequenced for a study of blood T cell repertoires in COVID-19. Study at large: The study drew acute and convalescent COVID-19 samples from the United States, Italy and Spain.

The CDR3 is made up of 20 amino acids. Trimming took 3 bases from V and 4 from J; bases not matched to a gene: 13. CDR1 and CDR2 (germline): LNHDA, SQIVND (reference sequence). Participants' own reports of clinical history determined their cohort assignment. In Cohort 3, a recovered donor had either two negative PCRs, clearance, or symptom resolution. Profiled with immunoSEQ multiplex PCR; TCRdb holds only in-frame clones, not every one. Of a few hundred thousand clones in the sample, 70% to 90% are singletons; the top ten hold about 1%. This clonotype was sampled from a woman aged 30 to 39 who had recovered from COVID-19. The sample taken for sequencing was PBMCs or T cells enriched from blood (not recorded which). The rearrangement uses TRBV19 and TRBJ2-1; 15 nucleotides line up with TRBD2. This CDR3 reads CASSIPFAGTSGRNYNEQFF. The CDR3 nucleotides read TGTGCCAGTAGTATCCCCTTTGCCGGGACTAGCGGGAGGAATTACAATGAGCAGTTCTTC. Together with reference TRBV19 and TRBJ2-1, the CDR3 gives the full variable domain: DGGITQSPKYLFRKEGQNVTLSCEQNLNHDAMYWYRQDPGQGLRLIYYSQIVNDFQKGDIAEGYSVSREKKESFPLTVTSAQKNPTAFYLCASSIPFAGTSGRNYNEQFFGPGTRLTVL.